Listed here are 5 T cell receptor beta chains from one sample, sequenced in a study of CD8 T cells in ankylosing spondylitis. Overall study findings and caveats: Ankylosing spondylitis blood seemed to carry a telltale TCR beta motif made of fewer than ten highly homologous variants.

The antigens of these receptors remain unknown. TCRdb re-called the 5' RACE reads with MiXCR, one entry per CDR3 protein. The sample contains 100,000 or so distinct CDR3 sequences, just under 9% of which appear only once. The sample consisted of blood, either unsorted or a sorted T cell fraction (not recorded which). Receptors were obtained from a male donor with ankylosing spondylitis.

This clonotype has a count of ten or more. This sequence joins TRBV5-1 and TRBJ2-5, with D unclear. Deletions cut 0 bases from V and 4 bases from J, with 10 bases between. The CDR3 spans 14 residues. Germline V gives CDR1 SGHRS, CDR2 YFSETQ. CDR3 region: CASSLDLSGETQYF. The CDR3 coding sequence is TGCGCCAGCAGCTTGGACCTGTCGGGAGAGACCCAGTACTTC.

The genes are TRBV5-6 and TRBJ2-7, with D perhaps TRBD2 (6 bases). The CDR3 spans 13 residues. Deletions cut 3 bases from V and 1 base from J, with 8 bases between. The germline V gene encodes CDR1 SGHDT and CDR2 YYEEEE. The CDR3 is CASSSSESYEQYF. The DNA for the CDR3 is TGTGCCAGCAGCTCTAGCGAGTCCTACGAGCAGTACTTC.

This clonotype was counted between two and nine times. The chain employs TRBV27 and TRBJ1-2; 9 bases map to TRBD1. The junction had 12 bases not matched to a gene; V was cut back by 5 bases and J by 8 bases. Germline V gene lookup returns CDR1 MNHEY and CDR2 SMNVEV (reference sequence). CDR3 length: 15 residues. The CDR3 protein is CASSPGGTGSVGYTF. CDR3 DNA sequence: TGTGCCAGCAGTCCCGGGGGGACAGGGTCGGTCGGCTACACCTTC.

CDR3 sequence reads: CASSPGQGPNTEAFF. CDR3 nucleotide sequence: TGTGCCAGCAGCCCTGGACAGGGCCCGAACACTGAAGCTTTCTTT. The V and J genes are TRBV6-2 or TRBV6-3 and TRBJ1-1, with 8 bases lining up with TRBD1. With 6 bases clipped from V and 1 base from J, the junction kept 7 bases outside the gene matches. Germline-derived CDR1 and CDR2 are MNHEY and SVGEGT. The CDR3 sequence is 15 residues long.

This clonotype was seen many times. The chain links TRBV29-1 to TRBJ2-1; TRBD2 agrees at 11 bases. The CDR3 consists of 17 residues. Trimming removed 7 bases from V and 0 bases from J; junction bases left unmatched: 11. Germline V gene lookup returns CDR1 SQVTM and CDR2 ANQGSEA. This CDR3 is CSALGTSGASSYNEQFF. CDR3 DNA sequence: TGCAGCGCTCTTGGGACTAGCGGAGCATCCTCCTACAATGAGCAGTTCTTC.